This T cell receptor (beta chain) was obtained from a study of T cells after yellow fever vaccination. V shed 7 bases and J shed 1 base, with 7 bases lying between them. From germline, CDR1 is DFQATT and CDR2 SNEGSKA (reference sequence). The CDR3 has 11 residues. Study-level findings and limits: Within FACS-sorted repertoires, abundant clonotypes contaminating from the bulk population could be present. Boosting was followed by the reappearance of most primary-vaccination clones (less than 98% CD4, 70% to 90% CD8).

This clonotype was picked up a small number of times. Its antigen remains unknown. TCRdb reanalysed the 5' RACE reads using MiXCR and keeps one entry per CDR3 protein. The sample lists about 630,000 distinct CDR3 sequences; about 12% were seen once. The material sequenced was PBMCs, taken on the day of the yellow fever booster vaccination. The sequence derives from a young man who received the YFV17D yellow fever vaccine. V and J are TRBV20-1 and TRBJ1-1; no reliable D call. CDR3: CSVRTNTEAFF. In DNA, the CDR3 is TGCAGTGTAAGGACGAACACTGAAGCTTTCTTT.